A single sample is the source of the 10 T cell receptor beta chains below, sequenced in a study of cytomegalovirus exposure and HLA in healthy donors. The assay was immunoSEQ multiplex PCR, and TCRdb's table has in-frame clones only and misses some. Among about 180,000 clones listed, approximately 81% were seen once. Sequences were obtained from PBMCs. All receptors come from a man between 18 and 29 years old in good health and CMV-seropositive.

This clone was observed once. The gene calls are TRBV25-1 and TRBJ1-4; D may be TRBD1 (6 bases). The CDR3 has 16 residues. Trimming took off 2 bases at V and 2 bases at J, with 12 bases between the two ends. The germline gives CDR1 MGHDK, CDR2 SYGVNS. Written as DNA, the CDR3 is TGTGCCAGCAGTGAAAAGGGGGATTGGACTAATGAAAAACTGTTTTTT. Translating gives CASSEKGDWTNEKLFF.

The chain couples TRBV14 to TRBJ2-1; maybe TRBD2 (5 bases). Germline CDR1 reads SGHDN; CDR2 reads FVKESK. There are 17 residues in the CDR3. V lost 4 bases and J 5 bases, leaving 21 bases between the germline ends. CDR3 nucleotides: TGTGCCAGCAGCCCCTACTGGGATGGAGGTGAGGACAATGAGCAGTTCTTC. This translates into CASSPYWDGGEDNEQFF.

The chain recombines TRBV2 with TRBJ1-2, with D perhaps matching TRBD1 (5 bases). This CDR3 contains 16 residues. V dropped 5 bases and J dropped 1 base, with 17 bases sitting between them. The germline CDR1 and CDR2 sequences are SNHLY and FYNNEI. The CDR3 reads CASSTTLQGLNYGYTF. Written as DNA, the CDR3 is TGTGCCAGCAGTACAACCTTGCAGGGCCTTAACTATGGCTACACCTTC. Combining the CDR3 with reference TRBV2 and TRBJ1-2 gives the whole variable domain EPEVTQTPSHQVTQMGQEVILRCVPISNHLYFYWYRQILGQKVEFLVSFYNNEISEKSEIFDDQFSVERPDGSNFTLKIRSTKLEDSAMYFCASSTTLQGLNYGYTFGSGTRLTVV.

The table lists this clone with a count of one. This chain joins TRBV2 and TRBJ2-5; maybe TRBD2 (7 bases). The CDR3 is 15 amino acids. CDR1 SNHLY and CDR2 FYNNEI come from the germline V gene. V was pared by 6 bases and J by 3 bases, with 17 bases between. For the CDR3, the DNA is TGTGCCAGCAGCCCGATGGGGGGGCGAGAAGAGACCCAGTACTTC. Translated, it gives CASSPMGGREETQYF. Filled out from reference TRBV2 and TRBJ2-5, the complete variable domain reads EPEVTQTPSHQVTQMGQEVILRCVPISNHLYFYWYRQILGQKVEFLVSFYNNEISEKSEIFDDQFSVERPDGSNFTLKIRSTKLEDSAMYFCASSPMGGREETQYFGPGTRLLVL.

The chain uses TRBV29-1 and TRBJ2-1; tentative D call: TRBD2 (7 bases). The CDR3 covers 15 residues. Germline CDR1 SQVTM, CDR2 ANQGSEA. Between the trimmed V and J ends, which lost 4 bases and 0 bases, there was a span of 13 bases. CDR3 amino acids: CSVARGGGSYNEQFF. The DNA for the CDR3 is TGCAGCGTTGCGAGAGGGGGGGGCTCCTACAATGAGCAGTTCTTC.

This clone was found a few times. The V gene is TRBV2, the J gene TRBJ2-3; the match to TRBD1 covers 11 bases. Germline V gene data show CDR1 as SNHLY and CDR2 as FYNNEI. The CDR3 is 16 residues long. Losses at the gene ends were 8 bases for V and 6 bases for J; bases not matched to a gene: 13. Here the CDR3 DNA reads TGTGCCAGCGGACGGACAGGGGGCTACCAAACGGATACGCAGTATTTT. Translating it yields CASGRTGGYQTDTQYF.

The V and J genes are TRBV5-1 and TRBJ1-2; the match to TRBD1 covers 9 bases. This CDR3 contains 16 residues. V dropped 0 bases and J dropped 7; count of bases not matched to a gene: 10. Germline values: CDR1 SGHRS, CDR2 YFSETQ. The CDR3 here is CASSLDKDRGRFGYTF. The CDR3 nucleotides read TGCGCCAGCAGCTTGGATAAAGACAGGGGGAGGTTTGGCTACACCTTC.

The chain joins TRBV7-2 to TRBJ2-5; D is unclear. The V end was cut by 2 bases, the J end by 1 base, with 14 bases between. The CDR3 is 16 residues long. Germline V gene sequence: CDR1 SGHTA, CDR2 FQGNSA. This CDR3 reads CASSLLGGGSQETQYF. In DNA form, the CDR3 reads TGTGCCAGCAGCTTATTGGGTGGCGGCTCCCAAGAGACCCAGTACTTC.

This sequence joins TRBV28 and TRBJ2-1; TRBD2 is a possible D gene (5 bases). The CDR3 totals 14 residues. The ends were cut back, 3 bases at V and 8 bases at J, with 14 bases in the middle. From germline, CDR1 is MDHEN and CDR2 SYDVKM. CDR3 loop: CASSFRRPDYEQFF. The CDR3 DNA reads as TGTGCCAGCAGTTTTCGGAGGCCAGACTATGAGCAGTTCTTC.

This clone came up a few times. This chain uses TRBV19 with TRBJ2-2, with 9 bases that match TRBD1. The J segment lost 0 bases and the V segment lost 10 bases, leaving 3 bases of the junction unmatched. This CDR3 is 14 amino acids long. Germline lookup yields CDR1 LNHDA and CDR2 SQIVND (reference sequence). CDR3 sequence reads: CAIGDRANTGELFF. The CDR3 DNA reads TGTGCCATTGGGGACAGGGCGAACACCGGGGAGCTGTTTTTT.